This T cell receptor beta chain appears in the sequencing data of a study of T cells in Graves' hyperthyroidism and ophthalmopathy. This clonotype appeared many times. This CDR3 region has 11 residues. The germline gives CDR1 SEHNR, CDR2 FQNEAQ (reference sequence). Between the trimmed V and J ends, which lost 6 bases and 5 bases, there was a span of 7 bases. RNA transcripts yielded amplified TCR beta CDR3 regions. The study used the HTBI primer set for a first-round RT-PCR of the TCR CDR3. One entry per CDR3 protein, called by TCRdb with MiXCR from the multiplex PCR reads. The table shows under 450,000 distinct CDR3 sequences, with less than 15% occurring only once.

This rearrangement joins TRBV7-9 to TRBJ1-1; D not resolved. The receptor comes from a man aged 25 to 40 with Graves' hyperthyroidism that later progressed to Graves' ophthalmopathy. Sequenced material: blood. The CDR3, as DNA: TGTGCCAGCAGTCCCTTGACTGAAGCTTTCTTT. Its translation: CASSPLTEAFF.